The text below deals with one T cell receptor beta chain. These data come from a study of control samples from healthy donors and cancer patients. The table came from immunoSEQ multiplex PCR; TCRdb's copy has only in-frame clones and leaves some out. This table has 150,000 or so clones, 85% to 90% appearing once. The sequence derives from a man between 18 and 35 years old in good health. The specimen sequenced was blood.

The DNA of the CDR3 is TGCAGCGTTGAGTGGACACACACCGGGGAGCTGTTTTTT. Translating it yields CSVEWTHTGELFF. V usage is TRBV29-1 and J usage is TRBJ2-2; weak D call: TRBD1 (5 bases). The CDR3 is 13 amino acids. The germline V gene encodes CDR1 SQVTM and CDR2 ANQGSEA. V dropped 3 bases and J dropped 3 bases, with 8 bases sitting between them.